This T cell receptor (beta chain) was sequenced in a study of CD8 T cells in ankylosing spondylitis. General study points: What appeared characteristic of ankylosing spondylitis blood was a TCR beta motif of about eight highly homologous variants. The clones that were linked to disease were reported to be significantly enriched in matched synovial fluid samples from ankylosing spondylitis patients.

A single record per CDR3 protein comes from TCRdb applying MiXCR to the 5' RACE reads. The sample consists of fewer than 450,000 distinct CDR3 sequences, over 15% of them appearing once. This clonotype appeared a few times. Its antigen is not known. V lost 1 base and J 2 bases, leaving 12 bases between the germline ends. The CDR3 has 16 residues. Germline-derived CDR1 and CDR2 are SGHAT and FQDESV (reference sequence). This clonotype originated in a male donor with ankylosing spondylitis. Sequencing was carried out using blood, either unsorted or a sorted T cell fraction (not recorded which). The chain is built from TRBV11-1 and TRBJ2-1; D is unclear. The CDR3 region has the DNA TGTGCCAGCAGCTTAGTTGTTAGTCATACCTACAATGAGCAGTTCTTC. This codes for CASSLVVSHTYNEQFF.